A selection of T cell receptor beta chains follows, all from one sample in a study of cytomegalovirus exposure and HLA in healthy donors. The table came from immunoSEQ multiplex PCR; TCRdb's copy has only in-frame clones and leaves some out. The sample records around 130,000 clones, 83% being singletons. Source material: PBMCs. All receptors derive from a girl aged 2-10 years in good health and CMV-seronegative. Each CDR3 is given with its conserved first and last residue. A D gene is named only where the DNA matches it firmly. Part of the rows lack a size; the others show once, few, many or a class for expanded clones.

TRBJ2-7 | . | 13 | TRBD1 | TRBV29-1 | CSVMTGYSYEQYF | TGCAGCGTTATGACAGGGTACTCCTACGAGCAGTACTTC
TRBJ1-2 | . | 15 | . | TRBV7-2 | CASSLGQGSNYGYTF | TGTGCCAGCAGCTTGGGGCAGGGGTCTAACTATGGCTACACCTTC
TRBJ1-3 | . | 15 | TRBD1 | TRBV6-5 | CACHTGTEAGNTIYF | TGTGCCTGCCATACCGGGACAGAAGCTGGAAACACCATATATTTT
TRBJ2-3 | . | 17 | TRBD2 | TRBV11-2 | CASSLIKTSGRTDTQYF | TGTGCCAGCAGCTTAATAAAGACTAGCGGGAGGACAGATACGCAGTATTTT
TRBJ1-5 | . | 14 | TRBD1 | TRBV30 | CAWAPGQGVQPQHF | TGTGCCTGGGCTCCGGGACAGGGGGTTCAGCCCCAGCATTTT
TRBJ2-3 | . | 14 | . | TRBV6-5 | CASSSLRGADTQYF | TGTGCCAGCAGTAGCCTCAGGGGAGCAGATACGCAGTATTTT
TRBJ2-2 | . | 12 | . | TRBV29-1 | CSVDPRGGELFF | TGCAGCGTTGATCCTAGAGGCGGGGAGCTGTTTTTT
TRBJ2-1 | . | 12 | . | TRBV7-2 | CASSPQGGEQFF | TGTGCCAGCAGCCCCCAGGGGGGTGAGCAGTTCTTC
TRBJ1-5 | . | 16 | . | TRBV19 | CASSIQGKDSNQPQHF | TGTGCCAGTAGTATACAGGGGAAGGATAGCAATCAGCCCCAGCATTTT
TRBJ2-7 | once | 12 | . | TRBV25-1 | CASSEDYWEQYF | TGTGCCAGCAGTGAAGACTATTGGGAGCAGTACTTC
TRBJ2-7 | . | 14 | . | TRBV7-2 | CASSLATTAYEQYF | TGTGCCAGCAGCTTAGCGACAACCGCCTACGAGCAGTACTTC